These T cell receptor beta chains were read from a single sample in a study of response to subunit inactivated influenza vaccine. TCRdb processed the RT-PCR reads anew with MiXCR; each CDR3 protein has one entry. The table includes just under 550,000 distinct CDR3 sequences, approximately 24% detected once. The sample also formed part of further work on T cells expressing NK-cell markers.

The specimen comprised CD4+ T cells sorted from PBMCs, sampled approximately 12 days after vaccination. The source is a man in his fifties or sixties who received an inactivated influenza vaccine. CDR3s include the opening cysteine and the closing phenylalanine or tryptophan. The order of the fields is J gene, D gene, clone size, V gene, CDR3 length, CDR3 protein, CDR3 DNA. D genes are given only for firm matches. The listing skips clone size in some rows; elsewhere it reads once, few, many or a size class.

J: TRBJ2-5; D: .; size: many; V: TRBV3-1; length: 15; CDR3: CASSQDSGSQETQYF; DNA: TGTGCCAGCAGCCAAGATAGTGGTTCCCAAGAGACCCAGTACTTC
J: TRBJ2-1; D: TRBD2; size: few; V: TRBV10-3; length: 14; CDR3: CAIGGAGVKNEQFF; DNA: TGTGCCATCGGTGGGGCGGGGGTTAAGAATGAGCAGTTCTTC
J: TRBJ2-1; D: TRBD2; size: .; V: TRBV2; length: 14; CDR3: CASSEGVAGVEQFF; DNA: TGTGCCAGCAGTGAAGGGGTAGCGGGCGTTGAGCAGTTCTTC
J: TRBJ1-3; D: .; size: once; V: TRBV6-5; length: 14; CDR3: CASRLGSYGNTIYF; DNA: TGTGCCAGCAGATTAGGGAGTTACGGAAACACCATATATTTT
J: TRBJ2-7; D: .; size: few; V: TRBV29-1; length: 13; CDR3: CSVEEVPPGEQYF; DNA: TGCAGCGTTGAGGAGGTCCCTCCCGGCGAGCAGTACTTC
J: TRBJ1-2; D: TRBD1; size: few; V: TRBV5-4; length: 15; CDR3: CASSLDRGGIYGYTF; DNA: TGTGCCAGCAGTCTCGACAGGGGAGGGATCTATGGCTACACCTTC
J: TRBJ1-1; D: .; size: .; V: TRBV3-1; length: 15; CDR3: CASSLTGGADTEAFF; DNA: TGTGCCAGCAGCCTAACCGGGGGGGCGGACACTGAAGCTTTCTTT
J: TRBJ2-7; D: .; size: .; V: TRBV4-3; length: 17; CDR3: CASSQEWQGGGYYEQYF; DNA: TGCGCCAGCAGCCAAGAATGGCAGGGAGGTGGGTACTACGAGCAGTACTTC
J: TRBJ1-1; D: .; size: .; V: TRBV2; length: 14; CDR3: CASTAGGPNTEAFF; DNA: TGTGCCAGCACCGCTGGTGGCCCGAACACTGAAGCTTTCTTT
J: TRBJ2-2; D: TRBD1; size: .; V: TRBV5-1; length: 16; CDR3: CASSSAGGEAAGELFF; DNA: TGCGCCAGCAGCTCCGCAGGGGGCGAAGCGGCCGGGGAGCTGTTTTTT
J: TRBJ2-1; D: TRBD2; size: many; V: TRBV9; length: 15; CDR3: CASSLGTSGRNEQFF; DNA: TGTGCCAGCAGCTTAGGGACTAGCGGGAGAAATGAGCAGTTCTTC
J: TRBJ2-1; D: .; size: few; V: TRBV11-2; length: 17; CDR3: CASSLYQFPTSYNEQFF; DNA: TGTGCCAGCAGCTTGTATCAATTCCCTACCTCCTACAATGAGCAGTTCTTC
J: TRBJ2-1; D: TRBD1; size: .; V: TRBV20-1; length: 11; CDR3: CSASPGTGQFF; DNA: TGCAGTGCTAGCCCTGGGACAGGGCAGTTCTTC
J: TRBJ2-5; D: .; size: .; V: TRBV2; length: 14; CDR3: CASSDSGHKETQYF; DNA: TGTGCCAGCAGTGACTCCGGACACAAAGAGACCCAGTACTTC
J: TRBJ2-7; D: TRBD2; size: few; V: TRBV12-3/TRBV12-4; length: 14; CDR3: CASSISGGVYEQYF; DNA: TGTGCCAGCAGTATCAGCGGGGGGGTGTACGAGCAGTACTTC
J: TRBJ2-2; D: TRBD1; size: .; V: TRBV4-3; length: 20; CDR3: CASSHTMGQGAPVITGELFF; DNA: TGCGCCAGCAGCCACACAATGGGACAGGGGGCGCCGGTTATCACCGGGGAGCTGTTTTTT
J: TRBJ2-2; D: .; size: .; V: TRBV30; length: 12; CDR3: CAWGWNTGELFF; DNA: TGTGCCTGGGGATGGAACACCGGGGAGCTGTTTTTT
J: TRBJ2-4; D: TRBD1; size: .; V: TRBV20-1; length: 14; CDR3: CSARQGLGQNIQYF; DNA: TGCAGTGCAAGACAGGGATTGGGCCAAAACATTCAGTACTTC
J: TRBJ2-6; D: .; size: few; V: TRBV10-3; length: 16; CDR3: CAISDKVGPGANVLTF; DNA: TGTGCCATCAGTGATAAAGTGGGGCCTGGGGCCAACGTCCTGACTTTC
J: TRBJ2-5; D: .; size: .; V: TRBV19; length: 11; CDR3: CASSIGGVWYF; DNA: TGTGCCAGTAGTATAGGCGGGGTATGGTACTTC
J: TRBJ2-7; D: .; size: few; V: TRBV20-1; length: 16; CDR3: CSARGSLGTSSYEQYF; DNA: TGCAGTGCTAGAGGTTCCCTCGGGACAAGCTCCTACGAGCAGTACTTC
J: TRBJ2-1; D: .; size: .; V: TRBV28; length: 12; CDR3: CASSWYPSEQFF; DNA: TGTGCCAGCAGTTGGTACCCGAGTGAGCAGTTCTTC
J: TRBJ1-6; D: .; size: many; V: TRBV30; length: 15; CDR3: CAWSTTGLYNSPLHF; DNA: TGTGCCTGGAGTACGACAGGACTCTATAATTCACCCCTCCACTTT
J: TRBJ1-5; D: TRBD1; size: .; V: TRBV12-3/TRBV12-4; length: 14; CDR3: CASSSRDRGSPQHF; DNA: TGTGCCAGCAGTTCCCGGGACAGGGGAAGTCCCCAGCATTTT
J: TRBJ2-7; D: .; size: few; V: TRBV10-2; length: 14; CDR3: CASSVLGAEGEQYF; DNA: TGCGCCAGCAGTGTACTAGGAGCGGAGGGCGAGCAGTACTTC
J: TRBJ2-6; D: .; size: .; V: TRBV30; length: 18; CDR3: CAWSSGTGAFSGANVLTF; DNA: TGTGCCTGGAGTTCGGGGACGGGGGCCTTCTCTGGGGCCAACGTCCTGACTTTC
J: TRBJ1-2; D: .; size: many; V: TRBV2; length: 12; CDR3: CASSAGQWGYTF; DNA: TGTGCCAGCAGCGCAGGACAGTGGGGCTACACCTTC
J: TRBJ2-3; D: .; size: .; V: TRBV5-1; length: 14; CDR3: CASSLAPQTDTQYF; DNA: TGCGCCAGCAGCTTGGCCCCACAGACAGATACGCAGTATTTT
J: TRBJ1-6; D: .; size: .; V: TRBV12-3/TRBV12-4; length: 13; CDR3: CASSFDPNSPLHF; DNA: TGTGCCAGCAGTTTCGACCCAAATTCACCCCTCCACTTT
J: TRBJ2-5; D: .; size: .; V: TRBV3-1; length: 14; CDR3: CASSLQRDQETQYF; DNA: TGTGCCAGCAGCCTGCAGCGGGACCAAGAGACCCAGTACTTC
J: TRBJ2-4; D: .; size: few; V: TRBV7-6; length: 14; CDR3: CASSLDGGSGIQYF; DNA: TGTGCCAGCAGCTTAGATGGAGGGAGTGGCATTCAGTACTTC
J: TRBJ2-3; D: TRBD2; size: few; V: TRBV4-3; length: 17; CDR3: CASSQEMGLAGGDTQYF; DNA: TGCGCCAGCAGCCAAGAGATGGGTCTAGCGGGAGGGGATACGCAGTATTTT
J: TRBJ2-2; D: .; size: many; V: TRBV7-9; length: 14; CDR3: CASRGSGNTGELFF; DNA: TGTGCCAGCAGGGGTAGCGGGAACACCGGGGAGCTGTTTTTT
J: TRBJ2-2; D: .; size: .; V: TRBV6-2/TRBV6-3; length: 14; CDR3: CASKVATNTGELFF; DNA: TGTGCCAGCAAAGTAGCGACGAACACCGGGGAGCTGTTTTTT
J: TRBJ2-7; D: TRBD2; size: .; V: TRBV15; length: 16; CDR3: CATSRDPGLGSYEQYF; DNA: TGTGCCACCAGCAGAGACCCGGGACTAGGGTCCTACGAGCAGTACTTC
J: TRBJ1-1; D: TRBD1; size: few; V: TRBV10-3; length: 13; CDR3: CAISVGTVNEAFF; DNA: TGTGCCATCAGTGTTGGGACAGTGAATGAAGCTTTCTTT
J: TRBJ2-7; D: .; size: few; V: TRBV12-3/TRBV12-4; length: 15; CDR3: CASSSMGTNPLEQYF; DNA: TGTGCCAGCAGCAGCATGGGGACAAATCCTCTCGAGCAGTACTTC
J: TRBJ2-3; D: TRBD2; size: .; V: TRBV20-1; length: 19; CDR3: CSARDLFKGLAGVADTQYF; DNA: TGCAGTGCTAGAGATCTCTTCAAGGGACTAGCGGGAGTAGCAGATACGCAGTATTTT
J: TRBJ2-5; D: .; size: .; V: TRBV5-1; length: 14; CDR3: CASSFQSSQETQYF; DNA: TGCGCCAGCAGCTTCCAGAGCTCCCAAGAGACCCAGTACTTC
J: TRBJ1-5; D: .; size: .; V: TRBV15; length: 13; CDR3: CATSRAGVQPQHF; DNA: TGTGCCACCAGCAGAGCGGGTGTCCAGCCCCAGCATTTT
J: TRBJ2-2; D: TRBD1; size: .; V: TRBV7-2; length: 15; CDR3: CASIKTGGLTGELFF; DNA: TGTGCCAGCATCAAGACAGGGGGCCTCACCGGGGAGCTGTTTTTT
J: TRBJ2-7; D: .; size: few; V: TRBV7-6; length: 18; CDR3: CASSLGTGTSGYRYEQYF; DNA: TGTGCCAGCAGCTTAGGGACCGGGACATCAGGGTATAGATACGAGCAGTACTTC
J: TRBJ2-7; D: .; size: .; V: TRBV7-6; length: 14; CDR3: CASSESVWGEEQYF; DNA: TGTGCCAGCAGCGAGAGCGTTTGGGGGGAAGAGCAGTACTTC
J: TRBJ1-5; D: .; size: .; V: TRBV25-1; length: 15; CDR3: CASSDGRHINQPQHF; DNA: TGTGCCAGCAGTGACGGTAGACACATCAATCAGCCCCAGCATTTT
J: TRBJ1-6; D: .; size: few; V: TRBV7-9; length: 9; CDR3: CASSPILHF; DNA: TGTGCCAGCAGCCCGATACTCCACTTT
J: TRBJ1-5; D: TRBD1; size: few; V: TRBV12-3/TRBV12-4; length: 15; CDR3: CASSLRQGLFQPQHF; DNA: TGTGCCAGCAGTCTTCGACAGGGGCTATTCCAGCCCCAGCATTTT
J: TRBJ2-2; D: .; size: .; V: TRBV28; length: 15; CDR3: CASSTGQIGTGELFF; DNA: TGTGCCAGCAGTACAGGACAAATTGGCACCGGGGAGCTGTTTTTT
J: TRBJ2-1; D: .; size: .; V: TRBV7-2; length: 15; CDR3: CASGYTRSHSYEQFF; DNA: TGTGCCAGCGGCTATACCAGGAGCCATTCATATGAGCAGTTCTTC
J: TRBJ2-5; D: TRBD2; size: .; V: TRBV7-9; length: 14; CDR3: CASTQRGGEETQYF; DNA: TGTGCCAGCACCCAGCGGGGCGGGGAAGAGACCCAGTACTTC
J: TRBJ2-2; D: .; size: .; V: TRBV7-3; length: 14; CDR3: CASSLDSLTGELFF; DNA: TGTGCCAGCAGCCTGGACTCTCTCACCGGGGAGCTGTTTTTT
J: TRBJ2-5; D: TRBD1; size: few; V: TRBV11-2; length: 14; CDR3: CASSYRGRIETQYF; DNA: TGTGCCAGCAGCTACAGGGGGCGCATAGAGACCCAGTACTTC
J: TRBJ1-6; D: .; size: .; V: TRBV7-9; length: 15; CDR3: CASSATGKFNSPLHF; DNA: TGTGCCAGCAGCGCAACAGGGAAGTTTAATTCACCCCTCCACTTT
J: TRBJ2-3; D: .; size: .; V: TRBV5-1; length: 17; CDR3: CASTRAQGTHSTDTQYF; DNA: TGCGCCAGCACCCGTGCACAGGGGACTCATAGCACAGATACGCAGTATTTT
J: TRBJ2-2; D: .; size: once; V: TRBV10-3; length: 13; CDR3: CAISRSEAGELFF; DNA: TGTGCCATCAGTCGTTCGGAGGCCGGGGAGCTGTTTTTT
J: TRBJ1-2; D: .; size: .; V: TRBV3-1; length: 11; CDR3: CASSHERGYTF; DNA: TGTGCCAGCAGCCATGAAAGGGGCTACACCTTC